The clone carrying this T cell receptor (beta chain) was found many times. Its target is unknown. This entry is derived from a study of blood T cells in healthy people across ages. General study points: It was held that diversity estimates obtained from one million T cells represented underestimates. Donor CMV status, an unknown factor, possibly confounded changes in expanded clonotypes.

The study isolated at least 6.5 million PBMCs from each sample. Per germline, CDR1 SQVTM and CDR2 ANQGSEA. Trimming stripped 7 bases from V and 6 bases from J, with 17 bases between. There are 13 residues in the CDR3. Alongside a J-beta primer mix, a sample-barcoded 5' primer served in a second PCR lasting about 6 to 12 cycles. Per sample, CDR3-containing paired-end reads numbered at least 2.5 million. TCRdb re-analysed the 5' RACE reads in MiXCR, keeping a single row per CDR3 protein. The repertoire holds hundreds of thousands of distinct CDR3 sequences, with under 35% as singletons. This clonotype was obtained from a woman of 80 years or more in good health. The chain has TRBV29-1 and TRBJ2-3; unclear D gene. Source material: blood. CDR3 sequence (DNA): TGCAGCGCTTACCCCATGGCCGGGGATACGCAGTATTTT. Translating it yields CSAYPMAGDTQYF.